A single sample gave rise to the 10 T cell receptor beta chains below, sequenced in a study of technical replicates of blood from a few donors. Profiled with immunoSEQ multiplex PCR; TCRdb holds only in-frame clones, not every one. The data contain fewer than 75,000 clones, 93% of them seen just once; the ten biggest clones take up approximately 0.27%. The sample comprised T cells isolated from PBMCs. These TCRs come from a human donor in good health.

The rearrangement links TRBV5-1 to TRBJ1-1; D may be TRBD1 (6 bases). There are 15 residues in the CDR3. The V end was cut by 3 bases, the J end by 6 bases, with 18 bases between. Germline-derived CDR1 and CDR2 are SGHRS and YFSETQ. CDR3 sequence (DNA): TGCGCCAGCAGCTCCGGGAGGGGGGGAATCCCTGAAGCTTTCTTT. This translates into CASSSGRGGIPEAFF.

The CDR3 DNA reads as TGTGCCAGCAGTTTAAGAGCAGGACTTGCCTTAAACAATGAGCAGTTCTTC. Translation: CASSLRAGLALNNEQFF. This chain uses TRBV11-2 with TRBJ2-1; D is possibly TRBD2 (5 bases). The V gene lost 6 bases and the J gene lost 5 bases, with 23 bases spanning the gap. The CDR3 loop spans 17 amino acids. Germline V gives CDR1 SGHAT, CDR2 FQNNGV. Full variable domain (outside the CDR3, taken from reference TRBV11-2 and TRBJ2-1): EAGVAQSPRYKIIEKRQSVAFWCNPISGHATLYWYQQILGQGPKLLIQFQNNGVVDDSQLPKDRFSAERLKGVDSTLKIQPAKLEDSAVYLCASSLRAGLALNNEQFFGPGTRLTVL.

The chain employs TRBV25-1 and TRBJ1-6; TRBD1 aligns across 7 bases. Germline V gene sequence: CDR1 MGHDK, CDR2 SYGVNS. The trim removed 7 bases at V and 7 bases at J, leaving 7 bases unmatched. The CDR3 length is 14 residues. CDR3 in amino acids: CASMTGSENSPLHF. The CDR3, as DNA: TGTGCCAGCATGACAGGGTCTGAGAATTCACCCCTCCACTTT.

The chain uses TRBV7-9 and TRBJ2-7; possibly TRBD2 for D (6 bases). Germline assignment: CDR1 SEHNR and CDR2 FQNEAQ (reference sequence). CDR3 size: 13 residues. V lost 5 bases to trimming and J lost 7 bases, with 15 bases between them. The CDR3 DNA reads TGTGCCAGCAGCCCCCGGGAGAACGGGGAGCAGTACTTC. Amino acid sequence: CASSPRENGEQYF.

The chain couples TRBV5-1 to TRBJ1-3; 12 bases match TRBD1. CDR3 length: 16 amino acids. J gave up 7 bases and V 3 bases, and 8 bases lay outside the gene matches. In germline, CDR1 is SGHRS, CDR2 YFSETQ. CDR3 in amino acids: CASSWGQGARGNTIYF. The CDR3 coding sequence is TGCGCCAGCAGCTGGGGACAGGGGGCGCGTGGGAACACCATATATTTT.

The sample holds a few counts of this clone. This rearrangement joins TRBV2 to TRBJ1-6, with TRBD1 matching over 7 bases. Germline CDR1 reads SNHLY; CDR2 reads FYNNEI. V lost 5 bases, J lost 9 bases, and 10 bases stayed unmatched. This CDR3 has 15 amino acids. CDR3 nucleotide sequence: TGTGCCAGCAGTCTCTCAGGGGGGATGACTTCACCCCTCCACTTT. As protein: CASSLSGGMTSPLHF.

The V call is TRBV5-6, the J call TRBJ2-7; 8 positions match TRBD1. This CDR3 is built from 15 residues. Unmatched junction bases numbered 5, after V lost 1 base and J lost 2 bases. Germline CDR1 and CDR2: SGHDT and YYEEEE. CDR3 in DNA: TGTGCCAGCAGCTTGTTACAGGGGGGCACCTACGAGCAGTACTTC. Translating it yields CASSLLQGGTYEQYF. The full variable domain, with the rest looked up from reference TRBV5-6 and TRBJ2-7, is DAGVTQSPTHLIKTRGQQVTLRCSPKSGHDTVSWYQQALGQGPQFIFQYYEEEERQRGNFPDRFSGHQFPNYSSELNVNALLLGDSALYLCASSLLQGGTYEQYFGPGTRLTVT.

The chain uses TRBV6-4 and TRBJ2-3, with D tentatively TRBD1 (5 bases). Germline V gene data show CDR1 as MRHNA and CDR2 as SNTAGT. V lost 2 bases and J lost 6, with 6 bases in between. This CDR3 region has 12 residues. The CDR3 DNA is TGTGCCAGCAGTGACCAGGGCGATACGCAGTATTTT. This codes for CASSDQGDTQYF.

V usage is TRBV9 and J usage is TRBJ1-2, with 9 bases that match TRBD1. The germline V gene has CDR1 SGDLS and CDR2 YYNGEE. CDR3 size: 13 residues. V lost 3 bases, J lost 8 bases, and 5 bases stayed unmatched. The CDR3 nucleotides are TGTGCCAGCAGCGCAGACAGGGGGTTAGGCTACACCTTC. As protein: CASSADRGLGYTF.

This sequence joins TRBV6-4 and TRBJ2-7; the match to TRBD2 covers 14 bases. J lost 0 bases, V lost 6 bases, and 10 bases had no gene match. The length of the CDR3 is 18 residues. Germline values: CDR1 MRHNA, CDR2 SNTAGT. The CDR3 reads CASRPGTSGGLDSYEQYF. The CDR3 nucleotides are TGTGCCAGCAGGCCTGGGACTAGCGGGGGCCTTGACTCCTACGAGCAGTACTTC.